This T cell receptor (beta chain) derives from a study of T-cell memory formation after mild COVID-19. Study-level information: For the most part, TCR clusters were specific to one donor.

Study results and limitations: Clones from the second wave (peaking day 37) had unconfirmed SARS-CoV-2 specificity.

This clonotype showed up just a few times. Its antigen is unidentified. 5'RACE primed from the constant segment yielded TCR alpha and TCR beta cDNA libraries bearing sample barcodes and UMIs. One entry per CDR3 protein, called by TCRdb with MiXCR from the 5' RACE reads. The sample yields 350,000 to 450,000 distinct CDR3 sequences, 25% to 30% seen once. The CDR3 is made up of 13 amino acids. V trimming: 6 bases; J trimming: 6 bases; junction bases outside the gene matches: 7. Germline V gene data show CDR1 as DFQATT and CDR2 as SNEGSKA (reference sequence). Sample: PBMCs or a T cell subset sorted from them (not recorded which). The receptor comes from an adult woman who had mild COVID-19 (a few samples of this study predate the infection). Cell type and time point are not known. The chain carries TRBV20-1 and TRBJ2-3, with 9 bases aligning to TRBD2. Here the CDR3 DNA reads TGCAGTGCAGGGCGGGAGGGCCCGGATACGCAGTATTTT. Amino acid sequence: CSAGREGPDTQYF.